This TCR beta chain was captured in a study of T cell responses to AZD1222 COVID-19 vaccine. Study results and limitations: Baseline serostatus was positive in only a handful of AZD1222 recipients. Compared with day 0, the breadth and depth of the Spike-specific TCR repertoire rose significantly after two doses of AZD1222. A mostly white British donor set with more females was recruited, and clonal diversity was possibly underestimated. Reports indicate that nearly half of spike-specific TCRs are directed at unmutated variant regions.

Libraries were prepared by immunoSEQ multiplex PCR; TCRdb keeps only in-frame clonotypes and omits some of them. The data hold some 64,000 clones, with roughly three quarters observed a single time. J gave up 1 base and V 4 bases, and 6 bases lay outside the gene matches. Germline V CDR1 and CDR2: SQVTM, ANQGSEA. CDR3 length: 15 residues. Points on this clone: The antigen is unknown.

Specimen: peripheral blood, collected on day 0 of AZD1222 vaccination. This clonotype was obtained from an adult in good health. V gene TRBV29-1 combines with J gene TRBJ1-5; 8 bases match TRBD1. CDR3 nucleotides: TGCAGCGTTGCAGGGGGCGCGGGGAGCAATCAGCCCCAGCATTTT. It codes for CSVAGGAGSNQPQHF. Drawing the rest from reference TRBV29-1 and TRBJ1-5, the complete variable domain is SAVISQKPSRDICQRGTSLTIQCQVDSQVTMMFWYRQQPGQSLTLIATANQGSEATYESGFVIDKFPISRPNLTFSTLTVSNMSPEDSSIYLCSVAGGAGSNQPQHFGDGTRLSIL.